Listed below are T cell receptor beta chains from one sample, sequenced in a study of blood T cell repertoires in COVID-19. Assay: immunoSEQ multiplex PCR; the TCRdb copy retains only in-frame clones and omits some. The data contain hundreds of thousands of clones, roughly nine tenths of them singletons. Input material: peripheral blood. Receptors originate from a man in his forties with acute or convalescent COVID-19. Each CDR3 is given with its conserved first and last residue. The D gene is left open where the match is weak. Where a row states a size, it is once, few, many or the class of an expanded clone; other rows omit it.

TRBV19	once	.	TRBJ1-1	TGTGCCAGTAGTATAGGAAGGGGCACTGAAGCTTTCTTT	CASSIGRGTEAFF
TRBV9	.	.	TRBJ2-7	TGTGCCAGCAGCGTAGCAGCGGACTCCTACGAGCAGTACTTC	CASSVAADSYEQYF
TRBV11-2	.	.	TRBJ2-5	TGTGCCAGCAGCTTAGATCTGGTCAGAGAGACCCAGTACTTC	CASSLDLVRETQYF
TRBV6-5	.	.	TRBJ1-2	TGTGCCAGCAGCAGCGACGCGGGGAAGGGCAGTGGCTACACCTTC	CASSSDAGKGSGYTF
TRBV28	few	TRBD1	TRBJ2-1	TGTGCCAGCAGTCCGGTCGACACCGGGACAGGGGGCTACAATGAGCAGTTCTTC	CASSPVDTGTGGYNEQFF
TRBV5-6	.	TRBD1	TRBJ1-1	TGTGCCAGCAGCTTGGAGGGGGCAGGGAGCACTGAAGCTTTCTTT	CASSLEGAGSTEAFF
TRBV4-3	.	TRBD1	TRBJ1-2	TGCGCCAGCAGCCAATCCCGACAGGGTAATTGGGATGGCTACACCTTC	CASSQSRQGNWDGYTF
TRBV27	once	.	TRBJ2-7	TGTGCCAGCAGTTTGGGAGGCGAGCAGTACTTC	CASSLGGEQYF
TRBV2	few	.	TRBJ1-6	TGTGCCAGCAGTGCAATACAGGGTTTTGCGAATTCACCCCTCCACTTT	CASSAIQGFANSPLHF
TRBV18	.	.	TRBJ1-5	TGTGCCAGCTCACTCGCGCAGGAGCCCCAGCATTTT	CASSLAQEPQHF
TRBV2	.	.	TRBJ1-1	TGTGCCAGCACCGGCCTACTAAACACTGAAGCTTTCTTT	CASTGLLNTEAFF
TRBV24-1	.	TRBD1	TRBJ1-1	TGTGCCACCAGTGCCGGACAGGGGTCCACTGAAGCTTTCTTT	CATSAGQGSTEAFF
TRBV19	.	TRBD1	TRBJ2-7	TGTGCCAGTACCCCGACAGGGAGCTACGAGCAGTACTTC	CASTPTGSYEQYF
TRBV5-8	.	TRBD1	TRBJ1-1	TGTGCCAGCAGCAAAAGGACAGGGGGGACTGAAGCTTTCTTT	CASSKRTGGTEAFF
TRBV27	.	.	TRBJ2-2	TGTGCCAGCAGTTTATCACTACTCACCGGGGAGCTGTTTTTT	CASSLSLLTGELFF
TRBV24-1	.	.	TRBJ1-2	TGTGCCACCAGTGACAGGGGACCTGTATACACCTTC	CATSDRGPVYTF
TRBV2	.	.	TRBJ2-7	TGTGCCAGCACTCTACGACTCACCCGGACAGTTACCTACGAGCAGTACTTC	CASTLRLTRTVTYEQYF
TRBV27	.	.	TRBJ1-1	TGTGCCAGCGTAGGGGGGGGCGGGAACACTGAAGCTTTCTTT	CASVGGGGNTEAFF
TRBV5-1	.	.	TRBJ1-1	TGCGCCAGCAGCTTGTATCAGGGGAGCACTGAAGCTTTCTTT	CASSLYQGSTEAFF
TRBV18	.	TRBD1	TRBJ1-2	TGTGCCAGCTCACCAGGGACAGGGGGCGGCTATGGCTACACCTTC	CASSPGTGGGYGYTF
TRBV15	.	.	TRBJ2-5	TGTGCCACCAGCAGAGATTTCGGCGCGGGCCAGGCGGCGAAAGAGACCCAGTACTTC	CATSRDFGAGQAAKETQYF
TRBV11-3	.	TRBD2	TRBJ2-7	TGTGCCAGCAGCCCCCCTTCGGGAGCTAGCGGGGCTAACTACGAGCAGTACTTC	CASSPPSGASGANYEQYF
TRBV7-9	.	.	TRBJ1-1	TGTGCCAGCAGCTCGGACATCACGACAAACACTGAAGCTTTCTTT	CASSSDITTNTEAFF
TRBV4-1	.	.	TRBJ1-1	TGCGCCAGCAGCCGCTACGAGGGCGCGGTCACTGAAGCTTTCTTT	CASSRYEGAVTEAFF